One sample yielded the 26 T cell receptor beta chains listed below, sequenced in a study of T-cell reconstitution after alpha-beta-depleted transplantation in children. TCRbeta library construction was performed incorporating unique molecular identifiers. TCRdb used MiXCR to reprocess the PCR reads, holding one entry per CDR3 protein. The data show more than 300,000 distinct CDR3 sequences, 15% to 20% seen once. The specimen was PBMCs, mostly from graft donor cells, collected 360 days after TCRalphabeta/CD19-depleted stem cell transplant. The source of these receptors is a male patient between 2 and 10 years old who had a stem cell transplant for acute lymphoblastic leukemia, so the T cells may come from the graft donor.

The chain employs TRBV29-1 and TRBJ2-2, with 12 bases identical to TRBD2. Germline V lookup: CDR1 SQVTM, CDR2 ANQGSEA. Losses at the gene ends were 7 bases for V and 6 bases for J; bases not matched to a gene: 6. The CDR3 totals 14 residues. The CDR3 here is CSALAGGFPGELFF. The CDR3 DNA follows: TGCAGCGCCCTAGCGGGAGGGTTTCCCGGGGAGCTGTTTTTT.

This clonotype occurred many times. This chain uses TRBV12-3 or TRBV12-4 with TRBJ2-3, with a tentative D call TRBD2 (6 bases). This CDR3 contains 14 residues. V was cut by 5 bases and J by 5 bases, with 14 bases left in between. The CDR3 reads CASSLREAGDTQYF. CDR3 nucleotide sequence: TGTGCCAGCAGTCTCAGGGAGGCCGGAGATACGCAGTATTTT.

There are many counts of this clonotype. This chain uses TRBV20-1 with TRBJ1-2; no reliable D call. The CDR3 is 14 residues long. The germline V gene has CDR1 DFQATT and CDR2 SNEGSKA (reference sequence). Trimming shortened V by 3 bases and J by 2 bases, and 13 bases separated the two germline ends. The CDR3 region has the DNA TGCAGTGCTAGGTTTGCAGGCTTGAACTATGGCTACACCTTC. This encodes CSARFAGLNYGYTF.

This rearrangement joins TRBV4-3 to TRBJ2-1; a weak D match, TRBD2 (5 bases). The CDR3 totals 17 residues. CDR1 is LGHNA, CDR2 YSLEER, per germline. The germline V and J ends were trimmed by 6 bases and 2 bases, with 20 bases remaining between them. CDR3 sequence: CASRPGPLRVPYNEQFF. The CDR3 DNA is TGCGCCAGCAGACCGGGCCCCCTGAGGGTACCCTACAATGAGCAGTTCTTC.

This clonotype was seen many times. The chain links TRBV5-1 to TRBJ2-1; D perhaps matches TRBD2 (6 bases). The germline gives CDR1 SGHRS, CDR2 YFSETQ. The CDR3 is 16 amino acids. Trimming pared 0 bases from V and 0 bases from J, leaving 10 bases between. The CDR3 DNA sequence: TGCGCCAGCAGCTTGGGACGGGAGCCCTCCTACAATGAGCAGTTCTTC. It is translated as CASSLGREPSYNEQFF. Complete variable domain (other parts from reference TRBV5-1 and TRBJ2-1): KAGVTQTPRYLIKTRGQQVTLSCSPISGHRSVSWYQQTPGQGLQFLFEYFSETQRNKGNFPGRFSGRQFSNSRSEMNVSTLELGDSALYLCASSLGREPSYNEQFFGPGTRLTVL.

The chain has TRBV20-1 and TRBJ2-1; maybe TRBD1 (6 bases). The CDR3 length is 13 residues. CDR1 and CDR2 (germline): DFQATT, SNEGSKA (reference sequence). Trimming took off 3 bases at V and 4 bases at J, with 10 bases between the two ends. The DNA for the CDR3 is TGCAGTGCTAGTGAGGACAGATACAATGAGCAGTTCTTC. Protein sequence: CSASEDRYNEQFF.

This rearrangement joins TRBV2 to TRBJ2-7; 7 nucleotides agree with TRBD1. Germline CDR1 reads SNHLY; CDR2 reads FYNNEI. The V gene end was trimmed by 4 bases and the J gene end by 2 bases; junction bases not matched to a gene: 2. This CDR3 spans 13 amino acids. DNA for the CDR3: TGTGCCAGCAGTGTGACAGGGCCCTACGAGCAGTACTTC. Translating gives CASSVTGPYEQYF. Looking up the rest from reference TRBV2 and TRBJ2-7 gives the full variable domain: EPEVTQTPSHQVTQMGQEVILRCVPISNHLYFYWYRQILGQKVEFLVSFYNNEISEKSEIFDDQFSVERPDGSNFTLKIRSTKLEDSAMYFCASSVTGPYEQYFGPGTRLTVT.

This clonotype was observed a few times. The CDR3 DNA sequence: TGTGCCAGCAAGGGGGAGCCAGAGACCCAGTACTTC. Its translation: CASKGEPETQYF. V and J are TRBV2 and TRBJ2-5; a possible D gene is TRBD1 (6 bases). Germline V gene lookup returns CDR1 SNHLY and CDR2 FYNNEI. The CDR3 contains 12 residues. The V end was cut by 7 bases, the J end by 4 bases, with 10 bases between.

The CDR3, as DNA: TGCAGCGTTATGGACTTCCTAGTCCACAATGAGCAGTTCTTC. Residues: CSVMDFLVHNEQFF. V is TRBV29-1 and J is TRBJ2-1, with a possible D match to TRBD2 (5 bases). This CDR3 has 14 amino acids. Germline V CDR1 and CDR2: SQVTM, ANQGSEA. Trimming cost V 5 bases and J 5 bases, with 16 bases left between them.

The chain links TRBV28 to TRBJ1-6; a weak D match, TRBD1 (6 bases). This CDR3 spans 18 amino acids. Looked up from germline, CDR1 is MDHEN and CDR2 is SYDVKM. Trimming cost V 4 bases and J 6 bases, with 22 bases left between them. DNA for the CDR3: TGTGCCAGCAGTTCCCTTAGGGACAAAAGGCGCCCTAATTCACCCCTCCACTTT. It encodes CASSSLRDKRRPNSPLHF.

This clonotype was counted a few times. This chain links TRBV5-1 with TRBJ2-1, with TRBD1 identical over 8 bases. This CDR3 region has 17 residues. Losses at the gene ends were 5 bases for V and 4 bases for J; bases not matched to a gene: 14. Germline-derived CDR1 and CDR2 are SGHRS and YFSETQ. In DNA form, the CDR3 reads TGCGCCAGCAGTACGGGCGCGGGGACAGGAGGGTACAATGAGCAGTTCTTC. Translated: CASSTGAGTGGYNEQFF.

This clonotype has ten or more counts. The chain is built from TRBV7-9 and TRBJ2-1, with 8 bases identical to TRBD2. The CDR3 sequence is 16 residues long. Looked up from germline, CDR1 is SEHNR and CDR2 is FQNEAQ (reference sequence). Trimming took 9 bases from V and 7 from J; bases not matched to a gene: 17. CDR3 in DNA: TGTGCCAGTAACCCTTGGCGGGAGGTAGCGGGGAATGAGCAGTTCTTC. Translating it yields CASNPWREVAGNEQFF.

The genes are TRBV6-2 or TRBV6-3 and TRBJ1-5, with D uncertain. Per germline, CDR1 MNHEY and CDR2 SVGEGT. The CDR3 is 14 residues long. Trimming shortened V by 6 bases and J by 0 bases, and 9 bases separated the two germline ends. For the CDR3, the DNA is TGTGCCAGCAGCCAACATCTTAGCAATCAGCCCCAGCATTTT. The encoded protein is CASSQHLSNQPQHF.

This clonotype occurred a few times. V and J are TRBV5-1 and TRBJ2-5; D may be TRBD1 (6 bases). The length of the CDR3 is 15 residues. CDR1 and CDR2 from the germline V gene are SGHRS and YFSETQ. V lost 3 bases and J 5 bases, leaving 17 bases between the germline ends. Written as DNA, the CDR3 is TGCGCCAGCAGCTCACAGGGTGGAGGCTGGGAGACCCAGTACTTC. Its protein product is CASSSQGGGWETQYF.

V usage is TRBV5-6 and J usage is TRBJ1-4; TRBD1 aligns across 9 bases. Trimming removed 5 bases from V and 6 bases from J; junction bases left unmatched: 5. The germline CDR1 and CDR2 sequences are SGHDT and YYEEEE. The CDR3 spans 14 residues. The CDR3 reads CASRQTGGDEKLFF. In nucleotides, the CDR3 is TGTGCCAGCAGACAGACAGGGGGTGATGAAAAACTGTTTTTT.

The sample holds many counts of this clonotype. The V gene is TRBV12-3 or TRBV12-4, the J gene TRBJ2-2; 7 bases line up with TRBD1. J lost 0 bases, V lost 6 bases, and 4 bases had no gene match. This CDR3 has 15 residues. CDR3 sequence reads: CASSPDRANTGELFF. The CDR3, as DNA: TGTGCCAGCAGCCCTGACAGGGCGAACACCGGGGAGCTGTTTTTT.

This clonotype was found many times. The chain combines TRBV29-1 with TRBJ1-6; tentative D call: TRBD1 (5 bases). V gave up 6 bases and J gave up 8 bases, with 14 bases separating them. This CDR3 spans 13 amino acids. Germline CDR1 is SQVTM and CDR2 is ANQGSEA. CDR3 bases: TGCAGCGTAGCCCGGACAACCGATTCACCCCTCCACTTT. Translating it yields CSVARTTDSPLHF.

This clonotype showed up many times. V usage is TRBV5-1 and J usage is TRBJ2-1, with TRBD2 matching 7 bases. CDR1 and CDR2 (germline): SGHRS, YFSETQ. This CDR3 has 15 amino acids. The V and J ends lost 5 bases and 0 bases, in that order; junction bases with no gene match: 5. DNA for the CDR3: TGCGCCAGCAGACCTAGCGGAGGCTCCTACAATGAGCAGTTCTTC. It yields the protein CASRPSGGSYNEQFF.

This chain joins TRBV20-1 and TRBJ1-5; no definite D call. Germline V gene lookup returns CDR1 DFQATT and CDR2 SNEGSKA (reference sequence). The CDR3 is 15 residues long. The V end lost 0 bases, the J end lost 4 bases, and 13 bases lay between the germline ends. CDR3 coding DNA: TGCAGTGCTAGAGATAGGATCCAGCCTAATCAGCCCCAGCATTTT. Its translation is CSARDRIQPNQPQHF.

V usage is TRBV20-1 and J usage is TRBJ2-7, with TRBD2 matching 8 bases. Germline values: CDR1 DFQATT, CDR2 SNEGSKA (reference sequence). V lost 1 base and J lost 4; bases outside the gene matches: 9. The CDR3 is made up of 15 amino acids. CDR3 region: CSARVRVAGQYEQYF. CDR3 DNA sequence: TGCAGTGCTAGAGTTCGGGTAGCGGGGCAATACGAGCAGTACTTC.

This clonotype was observed a few times. This rearrangement joins TRBV4-1 to TRBJ2-1; D is unclear. CDR1 and CDR2 from the germline V gene are MGHRA and YSYEKL. The CDR3 is 11 residues long. V shed 3 bases and J shed 4 bases, with 1 base lying between them. The CDR3 bases are TGCGCCAGCAGCCATTACAATGAGCAGTTCTTC. It yields the protein CASSHYNEQFF.

This sequence joins TRBV5-5 and TRBJ2-2, with D unresolved. Per germline, CDR1 SGHKS and CDR2 YYEKEE (reference sequence). The CDR3 has 16 amino acids. V lost 1 base, J lost 1 base, and 11 bases lay in between. The DNA for the CDR3 is TGTGCCAGCAGCTTGCAGCTCCCCCAGAACACCGGGGAGCTGTTTTTT. Residues: CASSLQLPQNTGELFF.

J is TRBJ2-7 and V is TRBV4-1; no reliable D call. CDR1 is MGHRA, CDR2 YSYEKL, per germline. The CDR3 is made up of 14 amino acids. V gave up 1 base and J gave up 5 bases, with 12 bases separating them. The DNA of the CDR3 is TGCGCCAGCAGCCAAGCCATCATGGCCCACGAGCAGTACTTC. It yields the protein CASSQAIMAHEQYF.

The chain couples TRBV20-1 to TRBJ2-5, with 10 bases lining up with TRBD2. Trimming cost V 6 bases and J 5 bases; bases outside gene matches: 9. Germline CDR1 reads DFQATT; CDR2 reads SNEGSKA (reference sequence). This CDR3 is 14 amino acids long. CDR3 region: CSATLLAGQETQYF. The CDR3 DNA reads as TGCAGTGCAACCTTACTAGCGGGACAGGAGACCCAGTACTTC.

V usage is TRBV4-3 and J usage is TRBJ2-2; perhaps TRBD1 as D (6 bases). This CDR3 is built from 14 residues. Per the germline V gene, CDR1 is LGHNA and CDR2 is YSLEER. Trimming left V 4 bases short and J 10 bases short, with 16 bases between. CDR3 coding DNA: TGCGCCAGCAGCCGGGACATACGGGCGTCGGAGCTGTTTTTT. It translates to CASSRDIRASELFF.

This chain uses TRBV5-6 with TRBJ2-3; 7 nucleotides agree with TRBD2. The CDR3 length is 14 residues. CDR1 is SGHDT and CDR2 is YYEEEE in the germline V gene. V trimming: 4 bases; J trimming: 9 bases; junction bases outside the gene matches: 11. This CDR3 reads CASSPTTSDGTQYF. CDR3 nucleotide sequence: TGTGCCAGCAGCCCCACCACTAGCGATGGAACGCAGTATTTT.